The sequence of this T cell receptor beta chain was determined in a study of Ad26.COV2.S vaccination and SARS-CoV-2 variants. Study results and limitations: Researchers reported similar non-spike TCR breadth in vaccine and placebo recipients. Substantial response breadth was reportedly seen for spike-specific CD8+ and CD4+ T cells after vaccination.

CDR3 length: 17 amino acids. V trimming: 5 bases; J trimming: 0 bases; junction bases outside the gene matches: 6. Germline loops: CDR1 LGHNA, CDR2 YNFKEQ. Here immunoSEQ multiplex PCR was the method, and the copy in TCRdb shows in-frame clones only, minus some. The data hold about 380,000 clones, with around 82% observed a single time. Treatment denoted: 15 to 20 received Ad26.COV2.S at low or high dose, single or two shots; 5 received placebo; per-sample allocation not given. All samples were drawn on day 63, counting from the first vaccine or placebo injection. An adult of 18-55 years in Boston served as donor. To note about this clone: The target antigen is unknown.

The clonotype originates from a person aged 18-60 years who received the Ad26.COV2.S COVID-19 vaccine or a placebo. Sequencing used peripheral blood, obtained in a trial of Ad26.COV2.S vaccine versus placebo. The chain is built from TRBV4-2 and TRBJ2-3; TRBD2 matches 12 bases. The CDR3 protein is CASSKTSGGPSTDTQYF. CDR3 in DNA: TGTGCCAGCAGCAAAACTAGCGGGGGGCCTAGCACAGATACGCAGTATTTT.